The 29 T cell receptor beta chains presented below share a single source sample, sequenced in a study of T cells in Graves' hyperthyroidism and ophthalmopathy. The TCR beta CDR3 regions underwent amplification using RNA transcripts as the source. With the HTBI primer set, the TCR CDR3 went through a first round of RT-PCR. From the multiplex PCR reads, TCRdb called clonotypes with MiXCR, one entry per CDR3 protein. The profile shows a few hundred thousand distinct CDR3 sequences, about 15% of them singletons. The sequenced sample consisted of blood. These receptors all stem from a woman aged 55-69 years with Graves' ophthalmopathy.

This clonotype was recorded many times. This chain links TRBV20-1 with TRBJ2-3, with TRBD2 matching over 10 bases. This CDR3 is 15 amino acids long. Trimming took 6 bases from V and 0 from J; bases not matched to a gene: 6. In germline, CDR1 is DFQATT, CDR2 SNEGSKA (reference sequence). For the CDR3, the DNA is TGCAGTGCCGTTAGCGGGAGGCCTAGCACAGATACGCAGTATTTT. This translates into CSAVSGRPSTDTQYF.

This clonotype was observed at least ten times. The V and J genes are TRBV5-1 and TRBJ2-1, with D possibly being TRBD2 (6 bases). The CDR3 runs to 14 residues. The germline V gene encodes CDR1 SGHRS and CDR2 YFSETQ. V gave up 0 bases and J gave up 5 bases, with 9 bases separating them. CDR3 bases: TGCGCCAGCAGCTTGGAGGACTACCACAATGAGCAGTTCTTC. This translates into CASSLEDYHNEQFF.

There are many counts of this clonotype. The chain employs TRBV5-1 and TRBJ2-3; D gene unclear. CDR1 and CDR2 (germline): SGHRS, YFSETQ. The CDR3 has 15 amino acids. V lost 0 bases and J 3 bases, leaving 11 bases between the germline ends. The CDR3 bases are TGCGCCAGCAGCTTGGACGGGCTTTGGACAGATACGCAGTATTTT. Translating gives CASSLDGLWTDTQYF.

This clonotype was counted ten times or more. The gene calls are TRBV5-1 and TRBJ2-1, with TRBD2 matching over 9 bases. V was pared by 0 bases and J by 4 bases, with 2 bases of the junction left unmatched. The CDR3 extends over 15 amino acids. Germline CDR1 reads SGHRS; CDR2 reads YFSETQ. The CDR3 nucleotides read TGCGCCAGCAGCTTGGACCTAGCGGGATACAATGAGCAGTTCTTC. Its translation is CASSLDLAGYNEQFF.

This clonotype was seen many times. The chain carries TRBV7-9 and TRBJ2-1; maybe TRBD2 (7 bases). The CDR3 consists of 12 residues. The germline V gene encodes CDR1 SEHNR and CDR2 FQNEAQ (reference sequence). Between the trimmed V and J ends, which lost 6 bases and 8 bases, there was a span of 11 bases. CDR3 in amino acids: CASRGGGDEQFF. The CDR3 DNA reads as TGTGCCAGCAGGGGCGGGGGCGATGAGCAGTTCTTC. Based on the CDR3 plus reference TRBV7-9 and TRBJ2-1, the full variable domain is DTGVSQNPRHKITKRGQNVTFRCDPISEHNRLYWYRQTLGQGPEFLTYFQNEAQLEKSRLLSDRFSAERPKGSFSTLEIQRTEQGDSAMYLCASRGGGDEQFFGPGTRLTVL.

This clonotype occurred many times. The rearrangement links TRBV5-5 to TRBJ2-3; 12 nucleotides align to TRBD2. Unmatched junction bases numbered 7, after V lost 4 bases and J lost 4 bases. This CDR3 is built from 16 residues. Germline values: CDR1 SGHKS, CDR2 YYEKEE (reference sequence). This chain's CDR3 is CASSLDGLAGSDTQYF. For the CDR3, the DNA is TGTGCCAGCAGCCTTGACGGACTAGCGGGATCAGATACGCAGTATTTT. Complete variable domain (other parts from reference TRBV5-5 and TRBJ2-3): DAGVTQSPTHLIKTRGQQVTLRCSPISGHKSVSWYQQVLGQGPQFIFQYYEKEERGRGNFPDRFSARQFPNYSSELNVNALLLGDSALYLCASSLDGLAGSDTQYFGPGTRLTVL.

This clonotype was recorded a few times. CDR3 sequence: CATSKATGVHNEQFF. As DNA, the CDR3 is TGTGCCACCAGTAAGGCGACAGGGGTACACAATGAGCAGTTCTTC. V is TRBV24-1 and J is TRBJ2-1, with TRBD1 identical over 8 bases. V lost 6 bases, J lost 5 bases, and 8 bases stayed unmatched. This CDR3 region has 15 residues. Germline V gene sequence: CDR1 KGHDR, CDR2 SFDVKD.

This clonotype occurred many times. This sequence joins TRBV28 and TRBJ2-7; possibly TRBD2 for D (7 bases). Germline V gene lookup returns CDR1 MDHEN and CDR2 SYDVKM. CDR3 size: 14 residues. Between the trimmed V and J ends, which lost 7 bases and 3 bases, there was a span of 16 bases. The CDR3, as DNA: TGTGCCAGCACACCTGGACTAGGGGGCTACGAGCAGTACTTC. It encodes CASTPGLGGYEQYF.

The CDR3, as DNA: TGCAGTGCTGCCCGGGACAGGGGATTCACCGGGGAGCTGTTTTTT. Translated: CSAARDRGFTGELFF. The rearrangement joins TRBV20-1 to TRBJ2-2, with TRBD1 identical over 10 bases. V shed 5 bases, J shed 4 bases, and the junction held 7 bases outside the gene matches. CDR3 length: 15 residues. Germline V gene lookup returns CDR1 DFQATT and CDR2 SNEGSKA (reference sequence).

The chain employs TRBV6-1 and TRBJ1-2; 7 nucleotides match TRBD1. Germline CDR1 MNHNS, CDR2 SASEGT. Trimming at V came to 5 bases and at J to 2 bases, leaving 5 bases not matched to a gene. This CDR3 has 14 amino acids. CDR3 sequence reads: CASSPNRGNYGYTF. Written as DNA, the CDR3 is TGTGCCAGCAGTCCAAACAGGGGAAACTATGGCTACACCTTC.

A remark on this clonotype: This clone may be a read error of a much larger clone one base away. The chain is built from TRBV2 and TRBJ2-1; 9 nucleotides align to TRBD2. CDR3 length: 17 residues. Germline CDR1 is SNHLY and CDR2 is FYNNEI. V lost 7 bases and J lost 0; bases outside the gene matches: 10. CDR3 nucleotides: TGTGCCAGCATGCGGGAGGGCCCTTTCTACTCCTACAATGAGCAGTTCTTC. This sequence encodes CASMREGPFYSYNEQFF.

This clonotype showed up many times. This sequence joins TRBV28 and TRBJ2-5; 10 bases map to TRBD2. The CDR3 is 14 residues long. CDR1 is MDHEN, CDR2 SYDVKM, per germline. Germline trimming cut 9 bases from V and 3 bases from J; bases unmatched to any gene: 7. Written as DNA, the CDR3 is TGTGCCAGTACTAGCGGGATTGGGGAAGAGACCCAGTACTTC. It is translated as CASTSGIGEETQYF.

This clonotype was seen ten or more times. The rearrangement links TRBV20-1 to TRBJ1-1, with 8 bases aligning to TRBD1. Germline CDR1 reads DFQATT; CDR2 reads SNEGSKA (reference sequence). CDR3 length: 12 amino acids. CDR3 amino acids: CSATTGDTEAFF. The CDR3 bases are TGCAGCGCCACGACAGGGGACACTGAAGCTTTCTTT.

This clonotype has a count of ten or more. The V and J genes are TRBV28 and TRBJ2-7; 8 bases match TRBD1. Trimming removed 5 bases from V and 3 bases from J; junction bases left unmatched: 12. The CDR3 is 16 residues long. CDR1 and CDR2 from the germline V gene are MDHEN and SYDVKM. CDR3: CASSPFRTGRGYEQYF. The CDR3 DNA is TGTGCCAGCAGTCCCTTCAGGACAGGGCGAGGCTACGAGCAGTACTTC.

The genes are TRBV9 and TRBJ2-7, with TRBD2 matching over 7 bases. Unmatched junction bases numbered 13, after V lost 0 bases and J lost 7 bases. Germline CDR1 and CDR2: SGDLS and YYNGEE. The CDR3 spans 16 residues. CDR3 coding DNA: TGTGCCAGCAGCGTAGATACCGGGAGCGGGGCTGGTGAGCAGTACTTC. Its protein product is CASSVDTGSGAGEQYF.

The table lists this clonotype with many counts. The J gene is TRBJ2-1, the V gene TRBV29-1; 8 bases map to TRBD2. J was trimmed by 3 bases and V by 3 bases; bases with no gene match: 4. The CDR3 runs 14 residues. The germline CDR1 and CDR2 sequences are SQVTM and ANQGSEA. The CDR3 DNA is TGCAGCGTTGATCGGGGGGGAATCTACAATGAGCAGTTCTTC. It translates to CSVDRGGIYNEQFF.

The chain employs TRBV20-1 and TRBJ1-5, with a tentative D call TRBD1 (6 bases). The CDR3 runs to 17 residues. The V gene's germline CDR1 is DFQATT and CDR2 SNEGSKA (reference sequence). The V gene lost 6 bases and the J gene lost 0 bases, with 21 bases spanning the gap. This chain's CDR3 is CSAHPPRGRYSNQPQHF. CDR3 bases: TGCAGTGCCCATCCCCCCAGGGGACGATATAGCAATCAGCCCCAGCATTTT.

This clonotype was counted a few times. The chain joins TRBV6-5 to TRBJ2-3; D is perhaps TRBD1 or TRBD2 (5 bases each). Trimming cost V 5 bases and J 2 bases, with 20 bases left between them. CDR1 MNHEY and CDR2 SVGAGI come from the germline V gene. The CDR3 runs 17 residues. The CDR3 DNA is TGTGCCAGCAGTACTGGGACCTCATCACATCCCACAGATACGCAGTATTTT. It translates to CASSTGTSSHPTDTQYF.

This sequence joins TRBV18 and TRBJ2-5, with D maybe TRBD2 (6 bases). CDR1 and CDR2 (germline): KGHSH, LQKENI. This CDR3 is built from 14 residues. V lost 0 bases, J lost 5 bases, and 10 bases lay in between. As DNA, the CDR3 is TGTGCCAGCTCACCACCGGAGGGGTTGGAGACCCAGTACTTC. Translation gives CASSPPEGLETQYF.

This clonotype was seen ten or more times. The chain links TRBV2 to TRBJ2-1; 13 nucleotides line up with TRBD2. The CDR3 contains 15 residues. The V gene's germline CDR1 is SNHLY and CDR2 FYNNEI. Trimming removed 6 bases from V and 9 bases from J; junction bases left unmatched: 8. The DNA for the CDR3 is TGTGCCAGCAGCCCCACTAGCGGGAGGGCTGGTGAGCAGTTCTTC. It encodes CASSPTSGRAGEQFF.

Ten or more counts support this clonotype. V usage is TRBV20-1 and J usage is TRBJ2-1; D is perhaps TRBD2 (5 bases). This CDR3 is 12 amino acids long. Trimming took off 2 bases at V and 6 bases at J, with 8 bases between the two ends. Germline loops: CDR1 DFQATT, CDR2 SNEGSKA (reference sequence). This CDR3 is CSARPRANEQFF. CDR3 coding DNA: TGCAGTGCTAGACCGCGGGCCAATGAGCAGTTCTTC.

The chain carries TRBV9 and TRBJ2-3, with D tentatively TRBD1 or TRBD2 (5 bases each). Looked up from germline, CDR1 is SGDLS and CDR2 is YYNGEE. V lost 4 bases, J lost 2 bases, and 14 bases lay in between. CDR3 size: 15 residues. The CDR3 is CASSRDEGITDTQYF. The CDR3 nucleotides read TGTGCCAGCAGCAGAGATGAGGGGATCACAGATACGCAGTATTTT.

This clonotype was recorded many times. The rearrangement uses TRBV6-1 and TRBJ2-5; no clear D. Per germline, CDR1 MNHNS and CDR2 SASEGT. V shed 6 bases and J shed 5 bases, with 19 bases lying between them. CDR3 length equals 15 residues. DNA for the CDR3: TGTGCCAGCAGAGACACTTCCCCCCAGGTTGAGACCCAGTACTTC. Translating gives CASRDTSPQVETQYF.

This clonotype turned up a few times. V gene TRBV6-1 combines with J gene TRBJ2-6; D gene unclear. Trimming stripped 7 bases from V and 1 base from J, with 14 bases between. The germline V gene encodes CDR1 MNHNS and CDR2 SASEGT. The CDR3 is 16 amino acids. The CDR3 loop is CASTAGRKSGANVLTF. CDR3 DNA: TGTGCCAGCACGGCCGGAAGAAAATCTGGGGCCAACGTCCTGACTTTC.

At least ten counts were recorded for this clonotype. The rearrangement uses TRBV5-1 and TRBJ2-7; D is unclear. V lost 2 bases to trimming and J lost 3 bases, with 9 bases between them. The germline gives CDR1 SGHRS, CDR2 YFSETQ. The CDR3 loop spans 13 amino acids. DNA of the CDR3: TGCGCCAGCAGCTTCGGGTCGATCTACGAGCAGTACTTC. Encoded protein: CASSFGSIYEQYF.

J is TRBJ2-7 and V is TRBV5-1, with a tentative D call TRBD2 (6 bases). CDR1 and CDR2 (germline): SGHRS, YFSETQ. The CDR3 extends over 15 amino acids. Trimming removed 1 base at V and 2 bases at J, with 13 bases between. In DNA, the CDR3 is TGCGCCAGCAGCTTGTTCGGCGGGACGACCTACGAGCAGTACTTC. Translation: CASSLFGGTTYEQYF.

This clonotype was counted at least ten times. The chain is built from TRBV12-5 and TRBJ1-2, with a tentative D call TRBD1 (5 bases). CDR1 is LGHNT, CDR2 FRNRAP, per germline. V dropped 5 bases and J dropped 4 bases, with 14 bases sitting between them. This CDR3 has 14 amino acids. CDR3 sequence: CASGPMGRIYGYTF. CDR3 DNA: TGTGCTAGTGGTCCCATGGGACGGATCTATGGCTACACCTTC.

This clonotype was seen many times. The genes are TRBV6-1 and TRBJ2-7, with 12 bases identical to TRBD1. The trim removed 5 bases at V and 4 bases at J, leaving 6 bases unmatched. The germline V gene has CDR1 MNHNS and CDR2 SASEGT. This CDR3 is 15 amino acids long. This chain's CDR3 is CASSRDRGRWYEQYF. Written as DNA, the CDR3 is TGTGCCAGCAGTAGGGACAGGGGGCGATGGTACGAGCAGTACTTC.

The chain's CDR3 is CASSRTSTEQFF. As DNA, the CDR3 is TGTGCCAGCAGTCGGACTAGCACTGAGCAGTTCTTC. This rearrangement joins TRBV12-3 or TRBV12-4 to TRBJ2-1, with TRBD2 identical over 8 bases. Trimming at V came to 5 bases and at J to 9 bases, leaving 3 bases not matched to a gene. This CDR3 region has 12 residues.